This record looks at one T cell receptor (beta chain) sequence and its context. This receptor's antigen is unknown. It has no much larger one-base neighbor in the sample; base qualities were not kept. Libraries were built with 5' RACE. For sequencing, an Illumina HiSeq 2500 was employed. A second 7 to 11 cycle PCR used a sample-barcoded 5' primer and a J-beta primer mix. A template-switch 5' adaptor carrying 12 random nucleotides introduced a unique molecular identifier onto each TCR beta cDNA molecule. At least 2.5 million CDR3-containing paired-end reads were obtained from each sample. The Mint cDNA synthesis kit, primed by a TRBC-specific oligonucleotide, was used to synthesize first-strand cDNA from all RNA. After uracil-DNA glycosylase treatment, a first 18-cycle PCR used universal primers M1SS and BC2_uni_R on all cDNA. The study's processing was this. For normalization, 1 million high-quality reads were randomly selected from each sample, with every read carrying a distinct molecular identifier. Reads sharing molecular identifiers were discarded rather than binned into consensus sequences. MiTCR, with a Q25 quality threshold and the strictest error-elimination algorithm, was used for CDR3 identification, clonotype clustering and error correction. A nonparametric unseen species model with Euler transformation was used to estimate a lower bound on total TCR beta diversity. TCRdb reran the public reads through fastp at Q25 and MiXCR, keeping productive beta chains. Rows are unified per CDR3 protein, each entry keeping the most common DNA and genes. For this entry, the V and J calls and clone size follow TCRdb and not the study's own pipeline. In all, the sample holds about 1,800,000 distinct CDR3 sequences, and about 28% of those were seen once. Roughly 8.2% of the sample lies in the top ten.

This record comes from a study of blood T cells in healthy people across ages (dated by TCRdb to the mid-2010s). For context, the study as a whole: Template switching captured roughly one uniquely barcoded TCR beta cDNA molecule per two T cells in model experiments. To avoid experimental bias, donors of different ages were distributed randomly across sequencing lanes. Four age groups were formed from the donors: young (average about 16 years), middle-aged (approximately 42), aged (about 68) and long-lived (roughly 88). Using deep sequencing normalized with unique cDNA molecular identifiers, the study measured how TCR beta repertoire diversity changes with age. Two additional independent replicas of 1 million unique cDNA reads from the same blood draw were analyzed for two donors (one aged 18 to 30 and one aged 80 or older). Study-level results and caveats: Observed TCR beta diversity per million T cells fell roughly linearly with age, and a significant reduction was already apparent by age around 40. Because donor CMV infection status was unknown, age-related changes in expanded clonotypes were potentially confounded. Since profiling was done on bulk unsorted PBMCs, naive and antigen-experienced compartments could not be conclusively compared. Estimates of total diversity based on one million sequenced T cells were regarded as lower bounds and as underestimates. Compared with the aged group, the long-lived group had more naive CD4+ T cells, fewer expanded clones and increased TCR diversity, a pattern suggesting age selection. Observed TCR beta diversity correlated strongly with the percentage of naive T cells measured by flow cytometry.

The donors were 40 or so Caucasian individuals from Russia, aged roughly 6 to 100 years, who were systemically healthy. Roughly 11 milliliters of peripheral blood were drawn from each donor into EDTA-treated Vacutainer tubes. Ficoll-Paque density-gradient centrifugation was used to isolate PBMCs, with at least 7 million per sample. Total RNA was extracted from PBMCs with Trizol reagent, with at least 6 micrograms obtained per sample. Naive CD45RAhigh/CD27high T cell percentages were measured by flow cytometry on a PBMC aliquot from every donor. The germline V gene sets CDR1 to SGHRS and CDR2 to YFSETQ. CDR3 length: 16 amino acids, cysteine to phenylalanine. This entry keeps only the CDR3 DNA: 48 bases, framed from base 1. Ends trimmed: V by 0 bases, J by 7 bases; bases unmatched to a gene: 9.

Sequencing was done on a sample of blood. The V and J segments used are TRBV5-1 and TRBJ1-5; 8 nucleotides in the junction match TRBD1. This clonotype was obtained from a woman aged 25 to 39 in good health. The CDR3 region reads CASSLGAGGGRQPQHF. In nucleotides, the sequence is TGCGCCAGCAGCTTGGGTGCAGGGGGCGGGAGGCAGCCCCAGCATTTT.